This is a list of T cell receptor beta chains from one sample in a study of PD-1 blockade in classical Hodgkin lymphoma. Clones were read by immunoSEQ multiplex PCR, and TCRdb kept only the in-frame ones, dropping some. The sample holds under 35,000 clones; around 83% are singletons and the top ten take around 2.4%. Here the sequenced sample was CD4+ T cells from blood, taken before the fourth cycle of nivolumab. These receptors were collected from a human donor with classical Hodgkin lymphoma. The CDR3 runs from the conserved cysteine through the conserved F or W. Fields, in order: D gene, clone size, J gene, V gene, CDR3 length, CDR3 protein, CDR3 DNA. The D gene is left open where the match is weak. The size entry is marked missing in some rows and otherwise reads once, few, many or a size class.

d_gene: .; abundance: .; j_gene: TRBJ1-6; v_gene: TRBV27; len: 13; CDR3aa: CASSSQGLTALHF; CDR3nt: TGTGCCAGCAGTTCTCAGGGTTTAACGGCCCTCCACTTT
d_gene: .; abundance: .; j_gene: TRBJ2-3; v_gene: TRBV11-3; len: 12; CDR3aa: CASSTRTDTQYF; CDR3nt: TGTGCCAGCAGCACTCGGACAGATACGCAGTATTTT
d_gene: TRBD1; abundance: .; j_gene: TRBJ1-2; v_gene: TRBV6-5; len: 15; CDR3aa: CASSHDPGQSYGYTF; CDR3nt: TGTGCCAGCAGCCACGACCCGGGACAGTCCTATGGCTACACCTTC
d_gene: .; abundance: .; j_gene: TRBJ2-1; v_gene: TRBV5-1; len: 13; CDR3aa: CASSLEGLDEQFF; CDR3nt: TGCGCCAGCAGCTTGGAGGGACTGGATGAGCAGTTCTTC
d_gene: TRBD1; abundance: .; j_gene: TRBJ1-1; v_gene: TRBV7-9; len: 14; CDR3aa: CASAGTGGFTEAFF; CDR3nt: TGTGCCAGCGCCGGGACAGGGGGTTTCACTGAAGCTTTCTTT
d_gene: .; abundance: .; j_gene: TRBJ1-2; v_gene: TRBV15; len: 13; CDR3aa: CATSRGGGYGYTF; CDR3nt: TGTGCCACCAGCAGGGGTGGTGGCTATGGCTACACCTTC
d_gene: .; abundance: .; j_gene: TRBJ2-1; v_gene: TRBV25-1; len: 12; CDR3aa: CATRGHSNEQFF; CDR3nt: TGTGCCACGAGGGGACACTCCAATGAGCAGTTCTTC
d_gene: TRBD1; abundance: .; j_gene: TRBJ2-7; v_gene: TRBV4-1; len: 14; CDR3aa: CASSQATGTYEQYF; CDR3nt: TGCGCCAGCAGCCAAGCGACAGGGACCTACGAGCAGTACTTC
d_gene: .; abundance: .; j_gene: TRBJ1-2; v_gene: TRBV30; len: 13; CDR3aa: CAWSVTANSGYTF; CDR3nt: TGTGCCTGGAGTGTTACGGCGAATTCCGGCTACACCTTC
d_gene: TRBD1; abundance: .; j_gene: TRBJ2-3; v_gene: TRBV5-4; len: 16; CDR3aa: CASTQGGTGGADTQYF; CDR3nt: TGTGCCAGCACCCAAGGGGGGACAGGGGGCGCAGATACGCAGTATTTT
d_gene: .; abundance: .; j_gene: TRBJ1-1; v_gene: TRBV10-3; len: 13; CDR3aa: CAISRGTETEAFF; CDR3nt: TGTGCCATCAGCCGGGGGACGGAGACTGAAGCTTTCTTT
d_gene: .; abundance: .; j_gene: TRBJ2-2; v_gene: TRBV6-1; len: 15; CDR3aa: CASSRDPFGTGELFF; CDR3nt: TGTGCCAGCAGTCGTGATCCGTTTGGCACCGGGGAGCTGTTTTTT
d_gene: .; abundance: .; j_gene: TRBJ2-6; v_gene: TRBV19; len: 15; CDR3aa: CASSIGGTGANVLTF; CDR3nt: TGTGCCAGTAGTATAGGGGGAACTGGGGCCAACGTCCTGACTTTC
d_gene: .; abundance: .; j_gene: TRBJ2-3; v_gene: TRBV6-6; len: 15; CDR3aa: CASRTTGEGSDTQYF; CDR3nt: TGTGCCAGCAGGACAACAGGGGAGGGGTCAGATACGCAGTATTTT
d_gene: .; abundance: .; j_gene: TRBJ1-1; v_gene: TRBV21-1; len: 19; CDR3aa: CASSKDPLVRRNLNTEAFF; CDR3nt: TGTGCCAGCAGCAAAGACCCGCTAGTCAGGCGGAACCTGAACACTGAAGCTTTCTTT
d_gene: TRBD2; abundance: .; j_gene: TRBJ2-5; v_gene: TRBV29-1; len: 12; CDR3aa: CSVVQGGETQYF; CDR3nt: TGCAGCGTTGTGCAGGGAGGGGAGACCCAGTACTTC
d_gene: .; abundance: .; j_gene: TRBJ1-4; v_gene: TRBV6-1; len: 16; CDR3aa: CASSDDRPSTNEKLFF; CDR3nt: TGTGCCAGCAGTGACGACCGACCGTCAACTAATGAAAAACTGTTTTTT
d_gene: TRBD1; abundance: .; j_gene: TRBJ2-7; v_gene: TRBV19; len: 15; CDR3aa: CASRFSGTDSYEQYF; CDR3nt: TGTGCCAGTAGATTTTCGGGGACAGATTCCTACGAGCAGTACTTC
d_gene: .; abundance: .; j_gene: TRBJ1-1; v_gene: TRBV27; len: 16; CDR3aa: CASSLSGSGVGTEAFF; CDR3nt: TGTGCCAGCAGTTTATCCGGTTCGGGGGTAGGCACTGAAGCTTTCTTT
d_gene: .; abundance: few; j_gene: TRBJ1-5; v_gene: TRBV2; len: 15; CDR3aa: CASAVRPYSNQPQHF; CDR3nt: TGTGCCAGCGCCGTCCGGCCTTATAGCAATCAGCCCCAGCATTTT
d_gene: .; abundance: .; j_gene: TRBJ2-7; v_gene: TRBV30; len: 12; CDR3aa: CAWGQDTYEQYF; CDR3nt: TGTGCCTGGGGTCAGGACACCTACGAGCAGTACTTC
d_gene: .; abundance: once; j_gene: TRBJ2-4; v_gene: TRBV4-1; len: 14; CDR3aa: CASSQVRLGGIQYF; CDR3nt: TGCGCCAGCAGCCAAGTCCGGCTCGGTGGCATTCAGTACTTC
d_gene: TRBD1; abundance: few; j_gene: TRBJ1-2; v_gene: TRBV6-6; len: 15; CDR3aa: CASSYAQGANYGYTF; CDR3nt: TGTGCCAGCAGTTACGCACAGGGGGCTAACTATGGCTACACCTTC
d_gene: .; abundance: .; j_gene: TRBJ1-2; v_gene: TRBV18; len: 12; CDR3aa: CASSYDTYGYTF; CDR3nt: TGTGCCAGCTCCTATGACACTTATGGCTACACCTTC